This record covers a single T cell receptor (beta chain). Its antigen remains undetermined. Base qualities were left out, and no much larger clone turns up one base away. Bulk unsorted tissue served as the source for RNA extraction, and RNA quality was assessed using a NanoDrop ND-1000 and an Agilent 2100. The normal lung samples consisted of distant non-tumor tissue collected more than 3 cm from the tumor edge. The donors were newly diagnosed lung cancer patients admitted for thoracic surgery in China from August to November 2014 who had not received prior chemotherapy. The study excluded patients who had received radiotherapy or chemotherapy before or who had another cancer at the same time. Pieces of surgical tissue measuring about 1-2.1 cm3 were kept in RNAlater solution and stored at -80 degrees C until use. These data belong to a study of tumor and adjacent non-tumor tissue in lung cancer (dated 2018 in TCRdb). Some background on the complete study: The cohort included about eleven adenocarcinoma, 2 squamous cell carcinoma and 1 small cell lung cancer patients. Among the 15 or so patients, ages ranged from roughly 30 to 85 years, approximately ten were men and 5 were women, and disease was TNM stage I to III. In total, sequencing yielded over 95 million productive TCRbeta reads, which works out to an average of approximately 4.1 million reads per sample. Using bulk TCRbeta repertoires from 15 lung cancer patients, the study set lung tumor tissue side by side with matched distant non-tumor lung tissue. For each patient, one tumor sample and one normal lung sample were taken, giving about 29 paired specimens that underwent TCRbeta CDR3 sequencing.

V is trimmed back by 6 bases and J by 5 bases, and the junction contains 24 bases that no gene match accounts for. From its cysteine to its phenylalanine, the CDR3 spans 20 amino acids. The sequence is cut down to CDR3 DNA, 60 bases in frame from base 1. Library preparation was by multiplex PCR. Instrument used: Illumina HiSeq 2500. Following protocols modified from ARM-PCR, the researchers constructed TCRbeta libraries through three rounds of nested PCR with primers (Table S4). Before sequencing, PCR products of 200-500 bp were cut from the gel and purified using the QIAquick gel extraction kit. Concerning the study's data processing: Reads were cleaned using Trimmomatic, were merged into complete CDR3 sequences using FLASH, and were assigned to V(D)J germline segments using MiTCR. VDJtools was used to compute clonal diversity as the inverse Simpson's index. Productive reads were defined as in-frame sequences without a premature stop codon. TCRdb ran its own pipeline on the public reads, namely fastp trimming at Q25 and MiXCR clone calling, and kept in-frame beta chains. Rows matching on CDR3 protein sequence are summarized as one entry with the most common DNA and genes. Here the V and J calls rest on TCRdb's processing, not on the authors' analysis. Recorded for this sample are some 80,000 distinct CDR3 sequences; 76% of them occurred a single time. The top ten constitute 40% of the sample.

The study at large found these results: TCR diversity (inverse Simpson) was significantly higher in tumor than in normal lung tissue (431.37 vs 166.20, P = 0.0075, Mann-Whitney U test). Neither the sequencing platform nor unique molecular identifiers are named or mentioned anywhere in the methods. TCR diversity was significantly higher in younger patients, and higher tumor TCR diversity was associated with shorter overall and disease-free survival. In normal lung, the top 100 clones accounted for a significantly larger cumulative share of the repertoire than in tumor tissue. The cohort had only 15 patients, and the authors noted that larger samples and more detailed clinical data are needed. Because peripheral blood was not sequenced, blood TCRbeta repertoires in the lung cancer patients of the study were not examined.

The sequence came from a man aged 70-80 years with non-small cell lung cancer. Sequencing input: distant non-tumor lung tissue. The sequence is built from TRBV12-3 or TRBV12-4 and TRBJ2-5, with 10 middle bases fitting TRBD2. The sequence in DNA is TGTGCCAGCAGAAAAAGCGGCCACCCGACTAGCGGGCTCCCCCAGGAGACCCAGTACTTC. It codes for CASRKSGHPTSGLPQETQYF.